Ten or more counts support the clone carrying this T cell receptor beta chain. Antigen unknown. Sample-barcoded 5' priming and a J-beta primer mix drove a second PCR of 7 to 11 cycles. TCRdb called the 5' RACE reads again in MiXCR, with one record for every CDR3 protein. Of 650,000 to 1,000,000 distinct CDR3 sequences listed, 35% to 60% are singletons. This sample was taken from a study of blood T cells in healthy people across ages. Study-wide points: Diversity was higher, and naive CD4+ cells more numerous, in long-lived donors than in aged donors. PBMCs left unsorted prevented a conclusive naive versus antigen-experienced comparison.

The authors isolated at least 7 million PBMCs per sample. What was sequenced was blood. This clonotype was sampled from a man aged 80 or over in good health.

The CDR3 DNA reads TGCGCCAGCAGCGAAGGGTTGTCACAAACCGAGACCCAGTACTTC. Translating gives CASSEGLSQTETQYF. The V and J genes are TRBV5-1 and TRBJ2-5; D gene unclear. Per germline, CDR1 SGHRS and CDR2 YFSETQ. This CDR3 region has 15 residues. V was shortened by 4 bases and J by 5 bases, with 18 bases between the two germline ends.